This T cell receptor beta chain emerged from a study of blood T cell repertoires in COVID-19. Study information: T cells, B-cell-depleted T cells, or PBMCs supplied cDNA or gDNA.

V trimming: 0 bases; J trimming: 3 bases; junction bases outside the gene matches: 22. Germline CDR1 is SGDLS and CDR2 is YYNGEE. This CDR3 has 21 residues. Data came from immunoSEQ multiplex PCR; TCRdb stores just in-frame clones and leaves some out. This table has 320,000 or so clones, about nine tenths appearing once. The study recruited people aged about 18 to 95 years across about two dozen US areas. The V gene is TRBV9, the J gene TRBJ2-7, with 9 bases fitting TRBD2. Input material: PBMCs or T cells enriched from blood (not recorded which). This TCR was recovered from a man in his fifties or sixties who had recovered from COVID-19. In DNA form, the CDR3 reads TGTGCCAGCAGCGTAGCGAGCGGGGGGACGATGTCGGCTGTGGTGCTCTACGAGCAGTACTTC. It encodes CASSVASGGTMSAVVLYEQYF.